Below are 2 T cell receptor beta chains sequenced from a single sample in a study of T-cell memory formation after mild COVID-19. Each CDR3 protein is one row after TCRdb ran MiXCR on the 5' RACE reads. Of approximately 270,000 distinct CDR3 sequences in the sample, about 16% were seen once. Sequencing was carried out using PBMCs or a T cell subset sorted from them (not recorded which). The receptors were gathered from a man aged 18 to 30 who had mild COVID-19 (a few samples of this study predate the infection). Cell type and time point are not known.

The rearrangement joins TRBV9 to TRBJ2-1; 8 bases are shared with TRBD1. The CDR3 covers 15 residues. Germline V gene data show CDR1 as SGDLS and CDR2 as YYNGEE. With V trimmed by 0 bases and J by 2 bases, 1 base remained unmatched. The CDR3 sequence: CASSVDRGAYNEQFF. The CDR3 region has the DNA TGTGCCAGCAGCGTAGACAGGGGGGCCTACAATGAGCAGTTCTTC.

This clonotype has only one observation. This may stem from a read error, because a much larger clone lies one nucleotide away. The chain recombines TRBV15 with TRBJ1-6, with D hard to call. From germline, CDR1 is LNHNV and CDR2 YYDKDF (reference sequence). The CDR3 runs to 15 residues. The ends were cut back, 0 bases at V and 7 bases at J, with 10 bases in the middle. CDR3 in DNA: TGTGCCACCAGCAGAGACCGCTTGGTAAATTCACCCCTCCACTTT. Translating it yields CATSRDRLVNSPLHF.